These 32 T cell receptor beta chains were sequenced from one sample in a study of blood T cells in healthy people across ages. Next came a second PCR, run for about 7 to 12 cycles, which used a sample-barcoded 5' primer along with a J-beta primer mix. TCRdb reprocessed the 5' RACE reads via MiXCR and lists one record per CDR3 protein. The repertoire has under 850,000 distinct CDR3 sequences, around 34% of them found once; the top ten carry 13%. Source material: blood. Source of these receptors: a man between 18 and 35 years old in good health.

This clonotype was counted ten times or more. The V call is TRBV12-3 or TRBV12-4, the J call TRBJ1-2; D unclear. Trimming took 6 bases from V and 1 from J, leaving 12 bases between them. This CDR3 comprises 14 residues. Written as DNA, the CDR3 is TGTGCCAGCAGCCCCGGACCTATTAACTATGGCTACACCTTC. It encodes CASSPGPINYGYTF.

This clonotype turned up a few times. This sequence joins TRBV4-1 and TRBJ2-3; no clear D gene. The CDR3 spans 13 residues. Germline-derived CDR1 and CDR2 are MGHRA and YSYEKL. Trimming cost V 3 bases and J 6 bases, with 10 bases left between them. The CDR3 DNA follows: TGCGCCAGCAGCCAGGAAAGCCGCGATACGCAGTATTTT. Its protein is CASSQESRDTQYF.

The V and J genes are TRBV15 and TRBJ1-6, with D uncertain. The V gene lost 0 bases and the J gene lost 6 bases, with 6 bases spanning the gap. Germline V gene lookup returns CDR1 LNHNV and CDR2 YYDKDF (reference sequence). The CDR3 length is 14 residues. DNA for the CDR3: TGTGCCACCAGCAGAGATCCGAGTAATTCACCCCTCCACTTT. It translates to CATSRDPSNSPLHF. Full variable domain (rest looked up from reference TRBV15 and TRBJ1-6): DAMVIQNPRYQVTQFGKPVTLSCSQTLNHNVMYWYQQKSSQAPKLLFHYYDKDFNNEADTPDNFQSRRPNTSFCFLDIRSPGLGDTAMYLCATSRDPSNSPLHFGNGTRLTVT.

Only a few counts were recorded for this clonotype. V and J are TRBV4-1 and TRBJ2-3; 9 bases map to TRBD2. With V trimmed by 1 base and J by 6 bases, 5 bases remained unmatched. The CDR3 sequence is 15 residues long. The germline V gene encodes CDR1 MGHRA and CDR2 YSYEKL. The CDR3 DNA reads TGCGCCAGCAGCCAAGTAGCGGGGGTAGGGGATACGCAGTATTTT. This sequence encodes CASSQVAGVGDTQYF.

The chain carries TRBV14 and TRBJ2-7, with TRBD1 identical over 10 bases. In germline, CDR1 is SGHDN, CDR2 FVKESK. V lost 4 bases and J lost 0; bases outside the gene matches: 3. This CDR3 comprises 15 residues. CDR3 protein: CASSPGTGDSYEQYF. The CDR3, as DNA: TGTGCCAGCAGCCCAGGGACAGGGGACTCCTACGAGCAGTACTTC.

This clonotype was detected ten times or more. The chain employs TRBV5-1 and TRBJ1-2; D not certain. This CDR3 region has 15 residues. The ends were cut back, 2 bases at V and 1 base at J, with 12 bases in the middle. CDR1 and CDR2 from the germline V gene are SGHRS and YFSETQ. CDR3 nucleotide sequence: TGCGCCAGCAGCTTTAGCATTCAGGTTAACTATGGCTACACCTTC. Residues: CASSFSIQVNYGYTF.

The rearrangement uses TRBV7-9 and TRBJ2-1, with 9 bases lining up with TRBD1. The CDR3 totals 14 residues. With V trimmed by 5 bases and J by 9 bases, 8 bases remained unmatched. Germline V gene sequence: CDR1 SEHNR, CDR2 FQNEAQ (reference sequence). The CDR3 bases are TGTGCCAGCAGCATGACCGGGACAGGGAGTGAGCAGTTCTTC. As protein: CASSMTGTGSEQFF.

In DNA, the CDR3 is TGCGCCAGCAGCTCTGAGGGGACAGCGGGAAACACCATATATTTT. Encoded protein: CASSSEGTAGNTIYF. The genes are TRBV5-1 and TRBJ1-3, with 7 bases identical to TRBD1. Germline V gene data show CDR1 as SGHRS and CDR2 as YFSETQ. This CDR3 has 15 amino acids. The V and J ends lost 3 bases and 4 bases, in that order; junction bases with no gene match: 7.

V is TRBV12-3 or TRBV12-4 and J is TRBJ1-1; weak D call: TRBD1 (5 bases). V lost 1 base and J lost 8, with 8 bases in between. The CDR3 loop spans 12 amino acids. CDR3 DNA: TGTGCCAGCAGTTTAGGCGAGGGGGAAGCTTTCTTT. This translates into CASSLGEGEAFF.

The table lists this clonotype with a few counts. The chain employs TRBV20-1 and TRBJ1-5; maybe TRBD1 (5 bases). Looked up from germline, CDR1 is DFQATT and CDR2 is SNEGSKA (reference sequence). This CDR3 has 13 residues. V was cut by 4 bases and J by 2 bases, with 9 bases left in between. The CDR3 spells CSANRGGNQPQHF. CDR3 nucleotides: TGCAGTGCTAATAGGGGTGGCAATCAGCCCCAGCATTTT.

In its sample, this clonotype was seen a few times. V gene TRBV4-3 combines with J gene TRBJ1-1, with D unclear. V dropped 2 bases and J dropped 7 bases, with 11 bases sitting between them. Germline CDR1 LGHNA, CDR2 YSLEER. This CDR3 comprises 13 residues. CDR3 loop: CASSQYNLGEAFF. CDR3 coding DNA: TGCGCCAGCAGCCAATACAACCTGGGTGAAGCTTTCTTT.

At least ten counts were recorded for this clonotype. V gene TRBV7-3 combines with J gene TRBJ2-1; TRBD2 agrees at 7 bases. Trimming took 1 base from V and 9 from J; bases not matched to a gene: 6. The germline V gene encodes CDR1 SGHTA and CDR2 FQGTGA. This CDR3 has 14 residues. The CDR3 bases are TGTGCCAGCAGCTTAATAGGGAGGGATGGTGAGCAGTTCTTC. Its translation is CASSLIGRDGEQFF.

This chain links TRBV20-1 with TRBJ2-7, with D possibly called TRBD1 or TRBD2 (6 bases each). V dropped 5 bases and J dropped 7 bases, with 18 bases sitting between them. This CDR3 region has 13 residues. Germline assignment: CDR1 DFQATT and CDR2 SNEGSKA (reference sequence). CDR3: CSALERRDNEQYF. DNA for the CDR3: TGCAGTGCTCTAGAGCGGAGGGACAATGAGCAGTACTTC.

This clonotype was observed a few times. The chain carries TRBV7-9 and TRBJ2-5; the D gene is possibly TRBD1 (5 bases). The J call is doubtful: the DNA matches TRBJ2-7 better. CDR1 is SEHNR and CDR2 is FQNEAQ in the germline V gene (reference sequence). The CDR3 consists of 17 residues. CDR3 loop: CASSLGRFQNGATEQYF. The CDR3 coding sequence is TGTGCCAGCAGCTTAGGTCGTTTTCAGAATGGGGCTACCGAGCAGTACTTC.

In its sample, this clonotype was seen a few times. The V gene is TRBV10-2, the J gene TRBJ2-3; the D gene could be TRBD1 or TRBD2 (6 bases each). Germline values: CDR1 WSHSY, CDR2 SAAADI. With 7 bases removed from V and 1 base from J, the gap between germline ends came to 18 bases. This CDR3 has 16 amino acids. The chain's CDR3 is CASIPVQGGGTDTQYF. For the CDR3, the DNA is TGCGCCAGCATTCCCGTACAGGGAGGCGGCACAGATACGCAGTATTTT.

This sequence joins TRBV12-3 or TRBV12-4 and TRBJ2-3, with 9 bases aligning to TRBD2. The CDR3 length is 16 residues. J was trimmed by 5 bases and V by 5 bases; bases with no gene match: 11. CDR3 residues: CASSNLAGGLVDTQYF. CDR3 in DNA: TGTGCCAGCAGTAACCTCGCGGGGGGGCTGGTAGATACGCAGTATTTT.

CDR3 nucleotides: TGTGCCAGCAGCTTAGGAGGTAGCGGGGGCGGTGAGCAGTTCTTC. Amino acids: CASSLGGSGGGEQFF. The rearrangement uses TRBV7-2 and TRBJ2-1; 9 bases match TRBD2. V shed 1 base and J 9 bases; nucleotides not matched to a gene: 7. CDR1 and CDR2 (germline): SGHTA, FQGNSA. This CDR3 has 15 residues.

This clonotype came up once. The CDR3 DNA reads as TGCAGCGTTGTCGAGGTTCCAGGGAACGAGCAGTACTTC. It translates to CSVVEVPGNEQYF. This rearrangement joins TRBV29-1 to TRBJ2-7; D possibly corresponds to TRBD1 (5 bases). CDR3 length: 13 residues. The germline CDR1 and CDR2 sequences are SQVTM and ANQGSEA. Trimming shortened V by 4 bases and J by 5 bases, and 15 bases separated the two germline ends.

About this clonotype: A much larger clonotype is one base distant, so this may be a read error. V gene TRBV20-1 combines with J gene TRBJ2-1; D is perhaps TRBD1 (5 bases). Per germline, CDR1 DFQATT and CDR2 SNEGSKA (reference sequence). The CDR3 sequence is 14 residues long. The CDR3 spells CSANPQGVYNEQSF. The DNA of the CDR3 is TGCAGTGCTAACCCACAAGGGGTCTACAATGAGCAGTCCTTC.

This clonotype was recorded only once. The V call is TRBV4-3, the J call TRBJ2-1, with D maybe TRBD1 (6 bases). Between the trimmed V and J ends, which lost 2 bases and 2 bases, there was a span of 10 bases. Per germline, CDR1 LGHNA and CDR2 YSLEER. The CDR3 has 15 amino acids. The CDR3 spells CASSQRTEAYNEQFF. For the CDR3, the DNA is TGCGCCAGCAGCCAACGGACAGAAGCCTACAATGAGCAGTTCTTC.

Note on this clonotype: A read error may explain this, as a much larger clone is one base away. This rearrangement joins TRBV10-2 to TRBJ2-3; D is unclear. Looked up from germline, CDR1 is WSHSY and CDR2 is SAAADI. This CDR3 spans 12 amino acids. V gave up 4 bases and J gave up 4 bases, with 6 bases separating them. This CDR3 reads CASSGSPDTQYF. The CDR3 bases are TGCGCCAGCAGTGGCTCGCCAGATACGCAGTATTTT.

This clonotype was seen only a few times. V gene TRBV20-1 combines with J gene TRBJ2-1, with D perhaps assigned TRBD1 or TRBD2 (5 bases each). Judging by the DNA end, TRBJ2-7 fits better; the J call may be wrong. CDR1 is DFQATT and CDR2 is SNEGSKA in the germline V gene (reference sequence). The CDR3 has 14 residues. In DNA, the CDR3 is TGCAGTGCTAGATACGGGGCCCCCTACAATGAGCAGTACTTC. This codes for CSARYGAPYNEQYF.

This clonotype was found a few times. The rearrangement uses TRBV4-3 and TRBJ2-3; maybe TRBD1 (5 bases). This CDR3 region has 14 residues. In germline, CDR1 is LGHNA, CDR2 YSLEER. The V gene lost 1 base and the J gene lost 6 bases, with 11 bases spanning the gap. The CDR3 DNA is TGCGCCAGCAGCCAAGTGGTAAGGGGTGATACGCAGTATTTT. Its protein is CASSQVVRGDTQYF.

The chain joins TRBV27 to TRBJ1-6; D not certain. V gave up 5 bases and J gave up 5 bases, with 10 bases separating them. This CDR3 has 14 residues. Germline V lookup: CDR1 MNHEY, CDR2 SMNVEV (reference sequence). CDR3: CASSGRLNNSPLHF. CDR3 coding DNA: TGTGCCAGCAGTGGCAGGTTAAATAATTCACCCCTCCACTTT.

In this sample, this clonotype turned up a few times. The V and J genes are TRBV4-2 and TRBJ2-2; D is possibly TRBD1 or TRBD2 (5 bases each). Germline V gene data show CDR1 as LGHNA and CDR2 as YNFKEQ. V dropped 2 bases and J dropped 5 bases, with 21 bases sitting between them. This CDR3 contains 18 residues. The CDR3 DNA follows: TGTGCCAGCAGCCAATCGAGGGGTAGGGACCCCAGGACCGGGGAGCTGTTTTTT. Translated: CASSQSRGRDPRTGELFF.

To note about this clonotype: A much larger clone lies a single base off, so this may be a read error. The V call is TRBV9, the J call TRBJ2-7; tentative D call: TRBD2 (5 bases). Trimming took off 4 bases at V and 0 bases at J, with 14 bases between the two ends. There are 15 residues in the CDR3. Germline loops: CDR1 SGDLS, CDR2 YYNGEE. This CDR3 reads CASSPGLGSSYEQYF. Here the CDR3 DNA reads TGTGCCAGCAGCCCAGGACTGGGAAGCTCCTACGAGCAGTACTTC.

V gene TRBV7-6 combines with J gene TRBJ2-5; the D gene is possibly TRBD1 (5 bases). V was pared by 2 bases and J by 11 bases, with 21 bases between. Germline V CDR1 and CDR2: SGHVS, FNYEAQ. This CDR3 has 15 residues. CDR3 sequence: CASSLNRRPYNEQYF. DNA of the CDR3: TGTGCCAGCAGCTTAAACAGGCGACCATACAATGAGCAGTACTTC.

The gene calls are TRBV4-3 and TRBJ2-1; D is unclear. CDR3 length: 13 amino acids. V shed 2 bases and J shed 10 bases, with 12 bases lying between them. Germline loops: CDR1 LGHNA, CDR2 YSLEER. The CDR3, as DNA: TGCGCCAGCAGCCAACCCCCCTCAAACGAGCAGTTCTTC. The encoded protein is CASSQPPSNEQFF.

In this sample, this clonotype turned up a few times. This chain uses TRBV14 with TRBJ2-7; no definite D call. Trimming took 3 bases from V and 7 from J, leaving 13 bases between them. The CDR3 has 13 amino acids. Germline CDR1 reads SGHDN; CDR2 reads FVKESK. The CDR3 here is CASSQDLNNEQYF. The DNA for the CDR3 is TGTGCCAGCAGCCAGGACCTTAACAATGAGCAGTACTTC.

The chain is built from TRBV2 and TRBJ2-2, with a tentative D call TRBD1 (5 bases). CDR3 length: 14 amino acids. Trimming cost V 6 bases and J 2 bases, with 10 bases left between them. The germline V gene encodes CDR1 SNHLY and CDR2 FYNNEI. CDR3 in amino acids: CASRRDRNTGELFF. CDR3 DNA sequence: TGTGCCAGCAGAAGAGACAGAAACACCGGGGAGCTGTTTTTT. Supplemented by reference TRBV2 and TRBJ2-2, the full variable domain reads EPEVTQTPSHQVTQMGQEVILRCVPISNHLYFYWYRQILGQKVEFLVSFYNNEISEKSEIFDDQFSVERPDGSNFTLKIRSTKLEDSAMYFCASRRDRNTGELFFGEGSRLTVL.

This chain uses TRBV15 with TRBJ1-1; D is uncertain. Per the germline V gene, CDR1 is LNHNV and CDR2 is YYDKDF (reference sequence). The CDR3 runs 14 residues. V shed 9 bases and J shed 1 base, with 15 bases lying between them. DNA for the CDR3: TGTGCCACTCAGCCCGGGCAGACGAACACTGAAGCTTTCTTT. It is translated as CATQPGQTNTEAFF.

This clonotype was picked up a small number of times. The CDR3 bases are TGTGCCAGCAGCCAAGGTTCAGGGGACTATGGCTACACCTTC. It translates to CASSQGSGDYGYTF. This rearrangement joins TRBV3-1 to TRBJ1-2; perhaps TRBD1 as D (6 bases). The CDR3 contains 14 residues. CDR1 and CDR2 from the germline V gene are LGHDT and YNNKEL (reference sequence). V gave up 1 base and J gave up 3 bases, with 9 bases separating them.